A selection of T cell receptor beta chains follows, all from one sample in a study of beta chain features in type 1 diabetes. The protocol was immunoSEQ multiplex PCR, while the TCRdb copy is restricted to in-frame clones and leaves out a portion. The sample records roughly 310,000 clones, approximately 11% being singletons. The sample comprised naive CD4+ T cells from blood. The source of these receptors is a woman in her twenties or thirties in good health. Each CDR3 is given with its conserved first and last residue. Each record gives: V gene, D gene, J gene, clone size, CDR3 protein, CDR3 DNA. D genes are given only for firm matches. Some rows have no size entry. The others give once, few or many, or a class for an expanded clone.

>TRBV27|TRBD2|TRBJ2-1|few
CASSGTSAAYNEQFF
TGTGCCAGCAGTGGGACTAGCGCCGCCTACAATGAGCAGTTCTTC
>TRBV18|-|TRBJ1-1|-
CASSQGLSMNTEAFF
TGTGCCAGCTCACAAGGACTTTCCATGAACACTGAAGCTTTCTTT
>TRBV7-9|TRBD2|TRBJ2-3|-
CASSAGGLRTDTQYF
TGTGCCAGTTCAGCGGGAGGCCTCCGCACAGATACGCAGTATTTT
>TRBV30|-|TRBJ2-5|-
CAWSRDLETQYF
TGTGCCTGGAGCAGGGATCTGGAGACCCAGTACTTC
>TRBV6-6|-|TRBJ2-7|-
CASSPGSGASYEQYF
TGTGCCAGCAGTCCGGGGAGCGGTGCATCCTACGAGCAGTACTTC
>TRBV6-1|-|TRBJ2-5|-
CASSEAQDPGAQYF
TGTGCCAGCAGTGAAGCGCAGGATCCAGGGGCCCAGTACTTC
>TRBV27|TRBD2|TRBJ2-3|-
CASRPGLADLTDTQYF
TGTGCCAGCAGGCCGGGACTAGCGGATCTCACAGATACGCAGTATTTT
>TRBV15|TRBD1|TRBJ1-2|few
CATSPTGNYGYTF
TGTGCCACCAGCCCGACAGGGAACTATGGCTACACCTTC
>TRBV6-5|-|TRBJ2-1|-
CASSYGRDNEQFF
TGTGCCAGCAGTTACGGGAGAGACAATGAGCAGTTCTTC
>TRBV2|-|TRBJ1-5|-
CASSDYYSNQPQHF
TGTGCCAGCAGTGACTATTATAGCAATCAGCCCCAGCATTTT
>TRBV15|-|TRBJ2-2|-
CATSMGAQVTGELFF
TGTGCCACCAGTATGGGGGCCCAAGTGACCGGGGAGCTGTTTTTT
>TRBV13|TRBD1|TRBJ2-7|-
CASSEAGTGDYEQYF
TGTGCCAGCAGCGAAGCCGGGACAGGGGACTACGAGCAGTACTTC
>TRBV7-9|TRBD2|TRBJ2-7|few
CASSLATGGRGYEQYF
TGTGCCAGCAGCTTAGCTACTGGCGGGAGAGGGTACGAGCAGTACTTC
>TRBV4-2|TRBD2|TRBJ2-7|-
CASSQGGLKSSYEQYF
TGTGCCAGCAGCCAAGGGGGACTAAAGAGCTCCTACGAGCAGTACTTC
>TRBV28|TRBD2|TRBJ2-1|few
CASSSWTSGEYNEQFF
TGTGCCAGCAGTTCGTGGACTAGCGGAGAGTACAATGAGCAGTTCTTC
>TRBV10-3|-|TRBJ2-7|few
CAISDERSGYEQYF
TGTGCCATCAGTGACGAGCGCAGCGGTTACGAGCAGTACTTC
>TRBV15|TRBD2|TRBJ2-3|few
CATSRAGGQGTQYF
TGTGCCACCAGCAGAGCGGGAGGGCAAGGTACGCAGTATTTT
>TRBV6-5|-|TRBJ2-6|-
CASSYGQDSGANVLTF
TGTGCCAGCAGTTACGGTCAGGATTCTGGGGCCAACGTCCTGACTTTC
>TRBV7-3|-|TRBJ2-3|few
CASSSTGPDTQYF
TGTGCCAGCAGCTCCACAGGGCCAGATACGCAGTATTTT
>TRBV7-9|-|TRBJ1-1|few
CASSFTSLGAFF
TGTGCCAGCAGCTTCACCAGCCTAGGAGCTTTCTTT
>TRBV6-6|TRBD1|TRBJ2-1|-
CASRLDRGSYNEQFF
TGTGCCAGCAGGTTGGACAGGGGCTCCTACAATGAGCAGTTCTTC
>TRBV7-3|TRBD2|TRBJ2-3|few
CASSLWASGSGTDTQYF
TGTGCCAGCAGCTTATGGGCTAGCGGGAGTGGCACAGATACGCAGTATTTT
>TRBV15|-|TRBJ2-7|-
CATSRAQTRQYF
TGTGCCACCAGCAGAGCCCAGACAAGGCAGTACTTC
>TRBV30|-|TRBJ1-2|-
CAWSVVTGHYGYTF
TGTGCCTGGAGTGTGGTCACTGGGCACTATGGCTACACCTTC
>TRBV27|-|TRBJ2-1|few
CASSTSPLDSDSYNEQFF
TGTGCCAGCAGTACCTCTCCCCTTGACTCTGACTCCTACAATGAGCAGTTCTTC
>TRBV5-1|-|TRBJ2-7|-
CASAQATGNEQYF
TGCGCCAGCGCCCAAGCGACAGGTAACGAGCAGTACTTC
>TRBV7-2|TRBD2|TRBJ2-5|few
CASNESGGSETQYF
TGTGCCAGCAACGAGTCGGGAGGGTCAGAGACCCAGTACTTC
>TRBV18|TRBD1|TRBJ1-5|few
CASSPSDRGGNQPQHF
TGTGCCAGCTCACCCTCGGACAGGGGTGGCAATCAGCCCCAGCATTTT
>TRBV29-1|-|TRBJ2-7|-
CSVEDYEQYF
TGCAGCGTTGAAGACTACGAGCAGTACTTC
>TRBV14|TRBD1|TRBJ2-4|few
CASSRTGTGSIQYF
TGTGCCAGCAGCCGAACCGGGACAGGGAGCATTCAGTACTTC
>TRBV20-1|TRBD1|TRBJ2-3|few
CSAGTGPTQYF
TGCAGTGCTGGGACAGGGCCGACGCAGTATTTT
>TRBV5-5|-|TRBJ2-7|few
CASSLQISYEQYF
TGTGCCAGCAGCTTGCAAATCTCCTACGAGCAGTACTTC
>TRBV29-1|TRBD1|TRBJ2-3|-
CSGTRGGAVDTQYF
TGCAGCGGTACTAGAGGGGGCGCGGTAGATACGCAGTATTTT
>TRBV5-1|-|TRBJ2-2|-
CASSLGAGPNTGELFF
TGCGCCAGCAGCTTGGGCGCAGGGCCGAACACCGGGGAGCTGTTTTTT
>TRBV25-1|-|TRBJ1-1|few
CASSVTGLDTEAFF
TGTGCCAGCAGTGTCACAGGGTTAGACACTGAAGCTTTCTTT
>TRBV29-1|-|TRBJ1-2|few
CSVDPSGYGYTF
TGCAGCGTTGACCCCAGCGGCTATGGCTACACCTTC
>TRBV6-1|-|TRBJ2-3|-
CASSGQELTTQYF
TGTGCCAGCAGTGGACAAGAATTGACTACGCAGTATTTT
>TRBV9|-|TRBJ2-3|-
CASSVGYSDTQYF
TGTGCCAGCAGCGTAGGTTATTCGGATACGCAGTATTTT
>TRBV10-3|TRBD2|TRBJ2-3|-
CAIRGTSGPDTQYF
TGTGCCATCAGGGGGACTAGCGGACCAGATACGCAGTATTTT
>TRBV11-3|TRBD1|TRBJ2-1|few
CASSGAGQGDFGEQFF
TGTGCCAGCAGCGGGGCGGGACAGGGGGACTTTGGTGAGCAGTTCTTC
>TRBV19|-|TRBJ2-7|-
CASSGSFGWNEQYF
TGTGCCAGTAGCGGGAGCTTTGGCTGGAACGAGCAGTACTTC
>TRBV7-2|-|TRBJ2-3|few
CASSFSGADTQYF
TGTGCCAGCAGCTTTAGCGGAGCAGATACGCAGTATTTT
>TRBV20-1|-|TRBJ2-7|-
CSASRGREQYF
TGCAGTGCTTCCAGGGGACGTGAGCAGTACTTC
>TRBV27|TRBD1|TRBJ2-2|-
CASSFHQGAGTGELFF
TGTGCCAGCAGTTTTCATCAGGGGGCGGGCACCGGGGAGCTGTTTTTT
>TRBV2|TRBD2|TRBJ2-2|few
CASSLLAPGELFF
TGTGCCAGCAGTCTACTAGCGCCCGGGGAGCTGTTTTTT
>TRBV11-3|TRBD2|TRBJ2-2|few
CASSLVAGGNTGELFF
TGTGCCAGCAGCTTAGTTGCGGGAGGGAACACCGGGGAGCTGTTTTTT
>TRBV28|TRBD2|TRBJ2-5|once
CASSLSARTSGITGETQYF
TGTGCCAGCAGTTTATCCGCCCGGACTAGCGGGATCACCGGGGAGACCCAGTACTTC
>TRBV30|TRBD2|TRBJ2-1|-
CAWSVLAGVNEQFF
TGTGCCTGGAGTGTACTAGCGGGAGTCAATGAGCAGTTCTTC
>TRBV29-1|TRBD1|TRBJ2-7|few
CSGMGQGPPYEQYF
TGCAGCGGGATGGGACAGGGGCCCCCCTACGAGCAGTACTTC
>TRBV5-1|TRBD2|TRBJ2-7|-
CASSWGSGRGSYEQYF
TGCGCCAGCAGCTGGGGTAGCGGGAGAGGGTCCTACGAGCAGTACTTC
>TRBV5-1|TRBD2|TRBJ2-3|-
CASRLAASADTQYF
TGCGCCAGCAGACTAGCGGCCAGCGCAGATACGCAGTATTTT
>TRBV15|TRBD2|TRBJ2-1|few
CATSRGLAGRDEQFF
TGTGCCACCAGCAGAGGGCTAGCGGGAAGGGATGAGCAGTTCTTC
>TRBV7-3|-|TRBJ2-1|-
CASSLTGTTYNEQFF
TGTGCCAGCAGCTTAACCGGGACAACCTACAATGAGCAGTTCTTC
>TRBV29-1|TRBD1|TRBJ2-4|many
CSVSGQEAKNIQYF
TGCAGCGTTTCTGGACAGGAAGCCAAAAACATTCAGTACTTC
>TRBV19|TRBD1|TRBJ1-2|few
CASSRDSSGYTF
TGTGCCAGTAGTCGGGACAGTTCTGGCTACACCTTC
>TRBV6-5|-|TRBJ2-5|few
CASSFLLVRETQYF
TGTGCCAGCAGTTTCCTCTTAGTCCGAGAGACCCAGTACTTC
>TRBV28|-|TRBJ2-3|few
CASNVSPTDTQYF
TGTGCCAGCAACGTGAGCCCCACAGATACGCAGTATTTT
>TRBV29-1|TRBD2|TRBJ2-7|-
CSVSRPVKRESYEQYF
TGCAGCGTTAGTCGGCCCGTGAAGCGGGAGAGCTACGAGCAGTACTTC
>TRBV5-1|TRBD1|TRBJ1-2|few
CASSLVASRTGSLSYTF
TGCGCCAGCAGCTTGGTGGCTTCGAGGACAGGCTCCTTAAGCTACACCTTC
>TRBV28|TRBD1|TRBJ2-5|few
CASRGDRGSETQYF
TGTGCCAGCAGAGGGGACAGGGGGTCAGAGACCCAGTACTTC